This is a list of T cell receptor beta chains from one sample in a study of Ad26.COV2.S vaccination and SARS-CoV-2 variants. Assay used: immunoSEQ multiplex PCR; TCRdb lists only in-frame clones, some missing. The sample yields roughly 320,000 clones, around four fifths seen once. Source: peripheral blood, taken in a trial of Ad26.COV2.S vaccine versus placebo. These receptors came from a person aged 18 to 65 who received the Ad26.COV2.S COVID-19 vaccine or a placebo. Both conserved end residues are part of each CDR3. The D gene is left open where the match is weak. Size tells how often a clone was seen (once, few, many) or the class of an expanded clone, and some rows leave it out.

cdr3_length j_call v_call d_call clone_size cdr3_nt cdr3_aa
16 TRBJ1-1 TRBV28 TRBD1 once TGTGCCACCTGTCCCTCGGACAGGAGAAAGAACACTGAAGCTTTCTTT CATCPSDRRKNTEAFF
15 TRBJ1-1 TRBV11-2 NA NA TGTGCCAGCAGCTTGCGGTGGGGGATGAACACTGAAGCTTTCTTT CASSLRWGMNTEAFF
15 TRBJ2-2 TRBV7-3 NA NA TGTGCCAGCAGCTTAAAACGGGGAGGCACCGGGGAGCTGTTTTTT CASSLKRGGTGELFF
16 TRBJ2-1 TRBV5-4 TRBD2 NA TGTGCCAGCAGCGTGGTACTAGCGGGGGGGCCGGATGAGCAGTTCTTC CASSVVLAGGPDEQFF
16 TRBJ2-1 TRBV24-1 TRBD1 NA TGTGCCACCAGCGACCCAGGGGACAGACGATACAATGAGCAGTTCTTC CATSDPGDRRYNEQFF
15 TRBJ1-3 TRBV19 TRBD1 NA TGTGCCAGTTCCCAAGACAGGGTCTCTGGAAACACCATATATTTT CASSQDRVSGNTIYF
15 TRBJ2-1 TRBV30 NA NA TGTGCCTGCCCTGCCCCGGCAGGGACTCTCAATGAGCAGTTCTTC CACPAPAGTLNEQFF
14 TRBJ2-2 TRBV7-3 NA NA TGTGCCAGCAGCCCGCAAGACAGAACCGGGGAGCTGTTTTTT CASSPQDRTGELFF
15 TRBJ1-5 TRBV28 NA NA TGTGCCAGCAGACGAGGGACGGGAAGCAATCAGCCCCAGCATTTT CASRRGTGSNQPQHF
17 TRBJ1-1 TRBV5-6 TRBD1 NA TGTGCCAGCAGCCTCTGGACAGGGCTAGGTGTGAACACTGAAGCTTTCTTT CASSLWTGLGVNTEAFF
14 TRBJ1-2 TRBV7-9 NA NA TGTGCCAGCAGCTTAGCGTTTCGAGAGCGTGGCTACACCTTC CASSLAFRERGYTF
15 TRBJ2-3 TRBV2 NA NA TGTGCCAGCAGTGGGGGCTCGCAGGGCACAGATACGCAGTATTTT CASSGGSQGTDTQYF
11 TRBJ2-5 TRBV30 NA NA TGTGCCTGGAGCAACGCGGAGACCCAGTACTTC CAWSNAETQYF
14 TRBJ1-2 TRBV28 TRBD1 NA TGTGCCAGCAGCGCCCTCCGGGACAGGGTCGGCTACACCTTC CASSALRDRVGYTF
12 TRBJ2-7 TRBV5-4 TRBD1 NA TGTGCCAGCAGCTTGACAGGGGAAGGGCAGTACTTC CASSLTGEGQYF
16 TRBJ1-6 TRBV7-9 NA NA TGTGCCAGCAGCTCGAGGCGGCTCGGCGTTAATTCACCCCTCCACTTT CASSSRRLGVNSPLHF
16 TRBJ1-4 TRBV5-1 NA few TGCGCCAGCAGCTTGGAAGGCCCAGGGGTGGCTGAAAAACTGTTTTTT CASSLEGPGVAEKLFF
13 TRBJ1-6 TRBV11-1 NA NA TGTGCCAGCAGCCCAAGACCCAATTCACCCCTCCACTTT CASSPRPNSPLHF
13 TRBJ1-1 TRBV7-8 NA NA TGTGCCACGCAATCGGGCAGCAACACTGAAGCTTTCTTT CATQSGSNTEAFF
16 TRBJ2-2 TRBV3-1/TRBV3-2 TRBD1 NA TGTGCCAGCAGCCTCGGGACAGGGGCGAACACCGGGGAGCTGTTTTTT CASSLGTGANTGELFF
18 TRBJ1-4 TRBV5-1 TRBD1 NA TGCGCCAGCAGCCCCTCACGCGGACAGGTAGCGGTAGGAGAAAAACTGTTTTTT CASSPSRGQVAVGEKLFF
11 TRBJ1-3 TRBV29-1 NA NA TGCAGCGTAAGACAAGGAAACACCATATATTTT CSVRQGNTIYF
13 TRBJ1-6 TRBV19 TRBD1 few TGTGCCAGTCGGGACAGGAGAAATTCACCCCTCCACTTT CASRDRRNSPLHF
20 TRBJ2-7 TRBV28 NA NA TGTGCCAGCAGTTCGCAATCAGGGGATAGGACCCGTGGCATCATCTACGAGCAGTACTTC CASSSQSGDRTRGIIYEQYF
14 TRBJ1-3 TRBV5-8 NA medium-sized TGTGCCAGCCTCTCGAGGGGTTACCGGAACACCATATATTTT CASLSRGYRNTIYF
14 TRBJ1-1 TRBV6-5 NA NA TGTGCCAGCAGCGACCTATACCGGAACACTGAAGCTTTCTTT CASSDLYRNTEAFF
17 TRBJ2-7 TRBV7-9 TRBD1 NA TGTGCCAGCAGCAAACCGAACCTTAGACAGGGGGGCAACGAGCAGTACTTC CASSKPNLRQGGNEQYF
16 TRBJ2-3 TRBV9 TRBD2 NA TGTGCCAGCAGCGTAGGGACTAGCGGGCTCACAGATACGCAGTATTTT CASSVGTSGLTDTQYF
16 TRBJ2-2 TRBV3-1/TRBV3-2 TRBD2 NA TGTGCCAGCAGCTTAGCGGGGGGGTTGAGCACCGGGGAGCTGTTTTTT CASSLAGGLSTGELFF
17 TRBJ1-3 TRBV3-1/TRBV3-2 NA NA TGTGCCAGCAGCCCCATAAGGGCCGCTAACTCTGGAAACACCATATATTTT CASSPIRAANSGNTIYF
16 TRBJ1-6 TRBV7-3 TRBD1 few TGTGCCAGCAGCTCCCAACCGACAGGGGCAAATTCACCCCTCCACTTT CASSSQPTGANSPLHF
20 TRBJ2-1 TRBV11-3 NA NA TGTGCCAGCAGCTCCCCCGAAGCCGGGCAATTAGGGGGTTTTAGTAATGAGCAGTTCTTC CASSSPEAGQLGGFSNEQFF
15 TRBJ2-1 TRBV7-2 NA once TGTGCCAGCAGCCCCGGTTCAGGGGGGAACAATGAGCAGTTCTTC CASSPGSGGNNEQFF
18 TRBJ2-5 TRBV3-1/TRBV3-2 TRBD2 NA TGTGCCAGCAGCCAAGAATCAGCCAGCGGGGGGGCGGCGGAGACCCAGTACTTC CASSQESASGGAAETQYF
14 TRBJ2-6 TRBV19 NA NA TGTGCCAGTAGTATAGGCTCTGGGGCCAACGTCCTGACTTTC CASSIGSGANVLTF
8 TRBJ1-2 TRBV6-4 NA few TGTGCTACTATGGGCTACACCTTC CATMGYTF
13 TRBJ2-5 TRBV19 NA once TGTGCCAGTAGTATTGTGGGTGGCGAGACCCAGTACTTC CASSIVGGETQYF
15 TRBJ2-1 TRBV2 TRBD1 NA TGTGCCAGCAGTACCAGACAGGGGGCCTATAATGAGCAGTTCTTC CASSTRQGAYNEQFF
15 TRBJ2-5 TRBV11-3 NA NA TGTGCCAGCAGCTTAAATGGGCAGATCCAAGAGACCCAGTACTTC CASSLNGQIQETQYF
17 TRBJ2-2 TRBV21-1 NA once TGTGCCAGCAGCAAGTCGGCAGGGGGCGCGAACACCGGGGAGCTGTTTTTT CASSKSAGGANTGELFF
18 TRBJ2-1 TRBV9 TRBD2 NA TGTGCCAGCAGCGTAGCCCCAAATAGCGGGGGCTCCTACAATGAGCAGTTCTTC CASSVAPNSGGSYNEQFF
14 TRBJ1-6 TRBV9 TRBD1 NA TGTGCCAGCGAGCCGGGACAGTATAATTCACCCCTCCACTTT CASEPGQYNSPLHF
14 TRBJ1-5 TRBV19 NA NA TGTGCCAGTAGTATACAGGGTGTAGTACAGCCCCAGCATTTT CASSIQGVVQPQHF
15 TRBJ1-5 TRBV7-9 NA NA TGTGCCAGCAGCTTATCTACAGGGAACGATCAGCCCCAGCATTTT CASSLSTGNDQPQHF
14 TRBJ2-2 TRBV19 TRBD2 NA TGTGCCATCTCGACTAGCGGGGTTGGCGGGGAGCTGTTTTTT CAISTSGVGGELFF
13 TRBJ2-7 TRBV9 NA NA TGTGCCAGCAGCGTAAACGTGGGATACGAGCAGTACTTC CASSVNVGYEQYF
14 TRBJ2-3 TRBV7-2 NA NA TGTGCCAGCAGCCCGAGGGCCGTCACAGATACGCAGTATTTT CASSPRAVTDTQYF
13 TRBJ1-5 TRBV24-1 NA NA TGTGCCACCAGTGTTGAGGGTTCACAGCCCCAGCATTTT CATSVEGSQPQHF
18 TRBJ1-6 TRBV27 NA NA TGTGCCAGCAGTTTCGGGGATCCGGGGAGCTCCTATAATTCACCCCTCCACTTT CASSFGDPGSSYNSPLHF
12 TRBJ1-1 TRBV5-1 NA NA TGCGCCAGCGGGGACGCCCGCACTGAAGCTTTCTTT CASGDARTEAFF
17 TRBJ2-5 TRBV1 NA once TGCACCAGCAGCCCCCGGCGTAGGACAGGGGACGGTGAGACCCAGTACTTC CTSSPRRRTGDGETQYF
14 TRBJ2-7 TRBV27 TRBD1 few TGTGCCAGCAAGCGGGACAGGGCAAGCTACGAGCAGTACTTC CASKRDRASYEQYF
13 TRBJ1-6 TRBV24-1 NA NA TGTGCCACCAGTCAAAATTGGAATTCACCCCTCCACTTT CATSQNWNSPLHF